The clone carrying this TCR beta chain was counted between two and nine times. No antigen is known for it. Germline DNA was extracted too, while blood RNA derived from unsorted whole blood. TCR beta cDNA was made from approximately 540 ng total RNA with a constant-region primer. Generation of the TCR beta libraries relied on three nested multiplex PCR rounds using slightly modified ARM-PCR. The first two PCR rounds used TRBV1-TRBV30 primers with a Cbeta primer, roughly 10 cycles each. Each CDR3 protein gets one entry after TCRdb re-called the multiplex PCR reads with MiXCR. This table has fewer than 350,000 distinct CDR3 sequences, about 61% appearing once. V dropped 3 bases and J dropped 0; count of bases not matched to a gene: 14. The CDR3 is 18 residues long. The data belong to a study of tumor-infiltrating lymphocytes in primary liver carcinoma. Whole-study findings and limits: Tumor-adjacent and tumor-blood pairs showed less overlap than tumor region pairs.

The TCR sequence derives from a man aged 35 to 55 with primary liver carcinoma and hepatitis B virus infection. Sequenced: peripheral blood. The chain has TRBV12-3 or TRBV12-4 and TRBJ2-7; 7 bases align to TRBD1. The CDR3 region is CASSFGTVPPSNSYEQYF. DNA of the CDR3: TGTGCCAGCAGTTTTGGGACAGTACCCCCAAGTAACTCCTACGAGCAGTACTTC.